The 21 T cell receptor beta chains below were found in one sample sequenced in a study of T cell repertoires in cytomegalovirus infection. From the reads, TCRdb called clonotypes with MiXCR, one entry per CDR3 protein. Counted here are around 280,000 distinct CDR3 sequences, around 9.6% occurring once; the ten biggest clones make up approximately 2.4%. Sequencing was done on a sample of PBMCs. The origin of the receptors is a human donor in good health (CMV status not recorded). Some clones in this sample may be carry-over from other donors' samples.

This clonotype was seen many times. The J gene is TRBJ2-1, the V gene TRBV7-2; weak D call: TRBD1 (6 bases). The germline CDR1 and CDR2 sequences are SGHTA and FQGNSA. The ends were cut back, 4 bases at V and 6 bases at J, with 10 bases in the middle. The length of the CDR3 is 13 residues. Written as DNA, the CDR3 is TGTGCCAGCAGCTACAGGGCGGGCAATGAGCAGTTCTTC. Protein product: CASSYRAGNEQFF. The full variable domain, rest sourced from reference TRBV7-2 and TRBJ2-1, is GAGVSQSPSNKVTEKGKDVELRCDPISGHTALYWYRQSLGQGLEFLIYFQGNSAPDKSGLPSDRFSAERTGGSVSTLTIQRTQQEDSAVYLCASSYRAGNEQFFGPGTRLTVL.

This clonotype occurred a few times. The rearrangement uses TRBV20-1 and TRBJ1-6; 7 nucleotides line up with TRBD1. Germline V CDR1 and CDR2: DFQATT, SNEGSKA (reference sequence). V was clipped by 0 bases and J by 3 bases; unmatched bases: 8. This CDR3 has 17 residues. CDR3 in DNA: TGCAGTGCTAGAGATTTCTTGACAGGGATCTATAATTCACCCCTCCACTTT. Its protein is CSARDFLTGIYNSPLHF.

This clonotype has ten or more counts. The chain carries TRBV20-1 and TRBJ1-5; unclear D gene. Trimming removed 0 bases from V and 7 bases from J, with 13 bases in between. This CDR3 comprises 14 residues. Germline-derived CDR1 and CDR2 are DFQATT and SNEGSKA (reference sequence). CDR3 in DNA: TGCAGTGCTAGAGATCTAGCAGGCGGGCAGCCCCAGCATTTT. As protein: CSARDLAGGQPQHF.

This clonotype has ten or more counts. The V and J genes are TRBV7-2 and TRBJ2-3, with 9 bases matching TRBD2. Germline CDR1 is SGHTA and CDR2 is FQGNSA. This CDR3 spans 17 amino acids. V was pared by 3 bases and J by 1 base, with 8 bases of the junction left unmatched. CDR3 in DNA: TGTGCCAGCAGCTTCCGCGGGGGGGTCTATGGCACAGATACGCAGTATTTT. Protein: CASSFRGGVYGTDTQYF.

Turning to this clonotype: A single base separates this from a much larger clone, so it may be a read error. The rearrangement joins TRBV28 to TRBJ1-2, with D possibly being TRBD1 (6 bases). Germline V gene data show CDR1 as MDHEN and CDR2 as SYDVKM. The CDR3 runs to 15 residues. CDR3: CASSGTQGSNYGHTF. In DNA form, the CDR3 reads TGTGCCAGCAGTGGGACCCAGGGGTCGAACTATGGCCACACCTTC.

The V call is TRBV10-3, the J call TRBJ2-7; 8 nucleotides align to TRBD1. After removal of 6 bases from V and 3 bases from J, the junction contained 4 bases not matched to a gene. This CDR3 is built from 13 residues. From germline, CDR1 is ENHRY and CDR2 SYGVKD. This CDR3 is CAIRTGDLYEQYF. In nucleotides, the CDR3 is TGTGCCATCAGGACAGGGGACCTCTACGAGCAGTACTTC.

This clonotype showed up just once. A much bigger clone sits one base away, suggesting this may be a read error. This chain joins TRBV5-6 and TRBJ2-1, with 8 bases that match TRBD2. Germline loops: CDR1 SGHDT, CDR2 YYEEEE. This CDR3 is built from 13 residues. Written as DNA, the CDR3 is TGTACCAGTCTCCGGGGGGGGTACAATGAGCAGTTCTTC. As protein: CTSLRGGYNEQFF. The entire variable domain, with the rest obtained from reference TRBV5-6 and TRBJ2-1, is as follows: DAGVTQSPTHLIKTRGQQVTLRCSPKSGHDTVSWYQQALGQGPQFIFQYYEEEERQRGNFPDRFSGHQFPNYSSELNVNALLLGDSALYLCTSLRGGYNEQFFGPGTRLTVL.

Ten or more counts support this clonotype. The chain carries TRBV12-3 or TRBV12-4 and TRBJ2-1, with TRBD1 matching over 10 bases. The CDR3 is 16 amino acids. J was trimmed by 6 bases and V by 6 bases; bases with no gene match: 11. The DNA for the CDR3 is TGTGCCAGCAGGCTCCTGGGACAGGGGCGATCCAATGAGCAGTTCTTC. As protein: CASRLLGQGRSNEQFF.

As regards this clonotype: A much larger clone is a single base away; this may be a read error. V gene TRBV9 combines with J gene TRBJ2-1; D tentatively reads TRBD1 or TRBD2 (5 bases each). CDR3 length equals 17 residues. From germline, CDR1 is SGDLS and CDR2 YYNGEE. V was shortened by 0 bases and J by 8 bases, with 21 bases between the two germline ends. In DNA, the CDR3 is TGTGCCAGCAGCGTAGACCCGACAATCTCCGGGACCCATGAGCAGTTCTTC. Encoded protein: CASSVDPTISGTHEQFF.

Here the CDR3 DNA reads TGTGCCATCAGTGATCCTCGGGGCAGGTCCTACGAGCAGTACTTC. As protein: CAISDPRGRSYEQYF. V gene TRBV10-3 combines with J gene TRBJ2-7, with D perhaps matching TRBD1 or TRBD2 (5 bases each). V was cut by 3 bases and J by 1 base, with 13 bases left in between. CDR3 length: 15 amino acids. The V gene's germline CDR1 is ENHRY and CDR2 SYGVKD.

In the case of this clonotype: A much more abundant neighbour one base away suggests this may be a read error. The chain uses TRBV4-1 and TRBJ2-7; D is uncertain. Looked up from germline, CDR1 is MGHRA and CDR2 is YSYEKL. The germline V and J ends were trimmed by 1 base and 2 bases, with 9 bases remaining between them. This CDR3 region has 14 residues. CDR3 loop: CASSQAPRTYEQYV. In DNA form, the CDR3 reads TGCGCCAGCAGCCAAGCCCCCCGAACCTACGAGCAGTACGTC.

This clonotype was detected ten times or more. The chain recombines TRBV7-9 with TRBJ2-1; D unresolved. CDR1 is SEHNR, CDR2 FQNEAQ, per germline (reference sequence). Trimming took 4 bases from V and 4 from J, leaving 14 bases between them. This CDR3 has 15 amino acids. The CDR3 loop is CASSSSKETYNEQFF. The DNA for the CDR3 is TGTGCCAGCAGCTCCAGCAAAGAGACGTACAATGAGCAGTTCTTC.

This clonotype has a handful of counts. V is TRBV5-6 and J is TRBJ2-1, with 8 bases matching TRBD1. Trimming removed 1 base from V and 7 bases from J; junction bases left unmatched: 1. Germline values: CDR1 SGHDT, CDR2 YYEEEE. CDR3 size: 13 residues. In nucleotides, the CDR3 is TGTGCCAGCAGCTTGCAGGGGGCTAATGAGCAGTTCTTC. Encoded protein: CASSLQGANEQFF. The variable domain in full, with the rest retrieved from reference TRBV5-6 and TRBJ2-1, is DAGVTQSPTHLIKTRGQQVTLRCSPKSGHDTVSWYQQALGQGPQFIFQYYEEEERQRGNFPDRFSGHQFPNYSSELNVNALLLGDSALYLCASSLQGANEQFFGPGTRLTVL.

This clonotype was detected ten times or more. The chain links TRBV6-1 to TRBJ1-5; weak D call: TRBD1 (5 bases). With 7 bases removed from V and 7 bases from J, the gap between germline ends came to 23 bases. Germline CDR1 and CDR2: MNHNS and SASEGT. This CDR3 has 16 residues. In nucleotides, the CDR3 is TGTGCCAGCACTCCCCTCCGGGACCCCGTCGGGCAGCCCCAGCATTTT. This encodes CASTPLRDPVGQPQHF.

This clonotype was observed many times. The rearrangement uses TRBV7-9 and TRBJ1-5; 7 bases match TRBD1. Germline V gene sequence: CDR1 SEHNR, CDR2 FQNEAQ (reference sequence). V dropped 4 bases and J dropped 3; count of bases not matched to a gene: 3. CDR3 length: 14 residues. The CDR3 sequence is CASSSTGNNQPQHF. The DNA for the CDR3 is TGTGCCAGCAGCTCGACAGGGAACAATCAGCCCCAGCATTTT.

This clonotype was seen many times. The V call is TRBV29-1, the J call TRBJ1-3; no clear D gene. This CDR3 is 14 amino acids long. V was shortened by 7 bases and J by 0 bases, with 13 bases between the two germline ends. CDR1 SQVTM and CDR2 ANQGSEA come from the germline V gene. This chain's CDR3 is CSAWFVGSGNTIYF. CDR3 coding DNA: TGCAGCGCCTGGTTCGTTGGCTCTGGAAACACCATATATTTT.

This clonotype was detected many times. The chain links TRBV28 to TRBJ2-7; 7 nucleotides match TRBD1. The CDR3 length is 14 residues. CDR1 and CDR2 (germline): MDHEN, SYDVKM. Germline trimming cut 3 bases from V and 3 bases from J; bases unmatched to any gene: 5. The CDR3 sequence is CASSFDRVNYEQYV. CDR3 bases: TGTGCCAGCAGTTTCGACAGGGTCAACTACGAGCAGTACGTC.

This clonotype was observed at least ten times. The chain links TRBV20-1 to TRBJ2-6; D possibly corresponds to TRBD1 (5 bases). The germline V gene encodes CDR1 DFQATT and CDR2 SNEGSKA (reference sequence). The CDR3 has 16 residues. The V end was cut by 0 bases, the J end by 0 bases, with 9 bases between. Here the CDR3 reads CSARDRQGSGANVLTF. The CDR3 region has the DNA TGCAGTGCTAGAGATCGGCAGGGCTCTGGGGCCAACGTCCTGACTTTC.

This clonotype has a count of ten or more. The rearrangement links TRBV29-1 to TRBJ2-3; perhaps TRBD1 as D (6 bases). Germline values: CDR1 SQVTM, CDR2 ANQGSEA. The CDR3 is 12 amino acids. Trimming left V 3 bases short and J 7 bases short, with 11 bases between. The CDR3 bases are TGCAGCGTTGAGGGGGACAAGTATACGCAGTATTTT. Residues: CSVEGDKYTQYF.

This clonotype was recorded at least ten times. This sequence joins TRBV20-1 and TRBJ2-7, with a weak D call TRBD1 (5 bases). CDR3 length: 13 residues. In germline, CDR1 is DFQATT, CDR2 SNEGSKA (reference sequence). V was shortened by 1 base and J by 0 bases, with 7 bases between the two germline ends. The CDR3 is CSARAGLSYEQYF. For the CDR3, the DNA is TGCAGTGCTAGAGCAGGGCTCTCCTACGAGCAGTACTTC.

This chain uses TRBV24-1 with TRBJ2-2; D remains ambiguous. V lost 2 bases and J 6 bases, leaving 0 bases between the germline ends. CDR1 and CDR2 from the germline V gene are KGHDR and SFDVKD. This CDR3 has 11 amino acids. CDR3 sequence reads: CATSDSGELFF. DNA for the CDR3: TGTGCCACCAGTGATTCCGGGGAGCTGTTTTTT.